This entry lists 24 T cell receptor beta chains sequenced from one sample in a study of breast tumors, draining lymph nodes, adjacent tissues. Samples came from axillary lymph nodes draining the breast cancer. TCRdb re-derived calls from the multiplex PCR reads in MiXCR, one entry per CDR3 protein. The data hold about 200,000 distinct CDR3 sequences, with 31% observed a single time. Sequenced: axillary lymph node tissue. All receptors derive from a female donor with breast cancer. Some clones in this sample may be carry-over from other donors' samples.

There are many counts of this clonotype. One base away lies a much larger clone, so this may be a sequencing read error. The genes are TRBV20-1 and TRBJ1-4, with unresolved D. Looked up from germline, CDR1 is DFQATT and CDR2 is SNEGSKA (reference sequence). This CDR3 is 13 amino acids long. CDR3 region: CSALTPGDETLFF. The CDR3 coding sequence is TGCAGTGCCCTTACGCCGGGCGATGAAACACTGTTTTTT.

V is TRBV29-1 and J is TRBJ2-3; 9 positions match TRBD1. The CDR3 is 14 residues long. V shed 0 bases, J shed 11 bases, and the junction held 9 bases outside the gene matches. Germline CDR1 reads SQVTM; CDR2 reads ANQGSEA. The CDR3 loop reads CSVEDYRGQDEQYF. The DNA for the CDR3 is TGCAGCGTTGAAGACTACAGGGGGCAGGATGAGCAGTATTTT.

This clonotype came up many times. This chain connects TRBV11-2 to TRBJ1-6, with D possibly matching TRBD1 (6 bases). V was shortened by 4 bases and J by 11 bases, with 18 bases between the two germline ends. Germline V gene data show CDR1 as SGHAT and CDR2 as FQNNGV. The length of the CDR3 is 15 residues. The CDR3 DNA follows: TGTGCCAGCAGCTCGCAGGGGACCTGGGGAACACCCCTCCACTTT. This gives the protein CASSSQGTWGTPLHF.

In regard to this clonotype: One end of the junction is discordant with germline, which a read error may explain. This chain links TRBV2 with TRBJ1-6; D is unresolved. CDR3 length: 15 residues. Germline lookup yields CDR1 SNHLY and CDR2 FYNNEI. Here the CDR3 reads CASSAGLNYNSPLHF. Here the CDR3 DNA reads TGTGCCAGCAGTGCGGGGTTGAATTATAATTCACCCCTCCACTTC.

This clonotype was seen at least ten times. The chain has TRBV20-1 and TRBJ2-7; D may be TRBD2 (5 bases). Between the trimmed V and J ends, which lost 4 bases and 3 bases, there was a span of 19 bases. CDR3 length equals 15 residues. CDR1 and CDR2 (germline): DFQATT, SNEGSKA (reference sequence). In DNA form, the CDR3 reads TGCAGTGCTAATCGACACGGCGGGCGGAACTACGAGCAGTACTTC. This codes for CSANRHGGRNYEQYF.

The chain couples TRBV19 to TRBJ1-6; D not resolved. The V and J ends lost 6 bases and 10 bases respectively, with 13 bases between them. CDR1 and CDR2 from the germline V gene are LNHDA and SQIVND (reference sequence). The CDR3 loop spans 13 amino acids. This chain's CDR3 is CASRGYSASPLHF. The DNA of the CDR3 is TGTGCCAGTAGAGGCTACTCAGCATCACCCCTCCACTTT.

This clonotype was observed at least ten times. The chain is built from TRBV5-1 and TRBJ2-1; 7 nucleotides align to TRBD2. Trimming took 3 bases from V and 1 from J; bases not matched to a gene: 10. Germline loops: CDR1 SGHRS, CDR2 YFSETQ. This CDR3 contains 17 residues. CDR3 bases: TGCGCCAGCAGCTCTGGGGGGGGAGTTGTATCCTACAATGAGCAGTTCTTC. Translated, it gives CASSSGGGVVSYNEQFF. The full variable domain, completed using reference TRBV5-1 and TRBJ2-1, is KAGVTQTPRYLIKTRGQQVTLSCSPISGHRSVSWYQQTPGQGLQFLFEYFSETQRNKGNFPGRFSGRQFSNSRSEMNVSTLELGDSALYLCASSSGGGVVSYNEQFFGPGTRLTVL.

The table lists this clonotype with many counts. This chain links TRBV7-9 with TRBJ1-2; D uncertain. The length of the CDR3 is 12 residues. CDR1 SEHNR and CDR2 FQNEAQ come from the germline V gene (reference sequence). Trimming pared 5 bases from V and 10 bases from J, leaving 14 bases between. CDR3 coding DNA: TGTGCCAGCAGCCCAGCCGAGCCCTACTACACCTTC. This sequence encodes CASSPAEPYYTF.

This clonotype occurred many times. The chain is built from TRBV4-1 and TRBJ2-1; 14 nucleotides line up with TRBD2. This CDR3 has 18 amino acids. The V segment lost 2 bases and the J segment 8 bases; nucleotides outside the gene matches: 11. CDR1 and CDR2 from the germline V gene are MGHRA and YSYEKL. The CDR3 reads CASSQRTLEGLAGDEQFF. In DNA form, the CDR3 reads TGCGCCAGCAGCCAACGGACGTTGGAGGGACTAGCGGGGGATGAGCAGTTCTTC.

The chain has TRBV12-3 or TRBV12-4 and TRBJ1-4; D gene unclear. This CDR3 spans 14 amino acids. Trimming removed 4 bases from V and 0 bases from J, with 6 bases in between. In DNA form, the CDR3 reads TGTGCCAGCAGTTACATTGCAACTAATGAAAAACTGTTTTTT. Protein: CASSYIATNEKLFF.

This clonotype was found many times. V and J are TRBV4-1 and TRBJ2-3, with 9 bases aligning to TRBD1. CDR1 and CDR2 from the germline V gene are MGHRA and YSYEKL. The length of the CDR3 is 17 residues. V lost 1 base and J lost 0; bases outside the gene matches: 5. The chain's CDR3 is CASSQVAGTGSTDTQYF. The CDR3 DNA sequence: TGCGCCAGCAGCCAAGTAGCCGGGACAGGGAGCACAGATACGCAGTATTTT.

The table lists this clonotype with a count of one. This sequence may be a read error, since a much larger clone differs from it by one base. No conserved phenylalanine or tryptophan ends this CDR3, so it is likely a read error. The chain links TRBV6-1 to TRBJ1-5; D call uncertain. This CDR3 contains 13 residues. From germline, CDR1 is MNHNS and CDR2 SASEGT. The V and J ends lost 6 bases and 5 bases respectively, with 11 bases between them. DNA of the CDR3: TGTGCCAGCAGCCCCGTTGGGGATCAGCCCCAGCATCTT. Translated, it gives CASSPVGDQPQHL.

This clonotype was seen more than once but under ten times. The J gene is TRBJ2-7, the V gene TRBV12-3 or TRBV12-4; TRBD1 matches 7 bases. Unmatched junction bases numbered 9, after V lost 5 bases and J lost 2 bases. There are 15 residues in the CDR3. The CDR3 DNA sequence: TGTGCCAGCAGTAACGGACAGGCGAGAACCTACGAGCAGTACTTC. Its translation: CASSNGQARTYEQYF.

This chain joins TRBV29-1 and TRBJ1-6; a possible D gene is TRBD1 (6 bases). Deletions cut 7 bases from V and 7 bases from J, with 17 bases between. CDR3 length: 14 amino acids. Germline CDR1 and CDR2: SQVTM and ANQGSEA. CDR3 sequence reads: CSATIGGGNSPLHF. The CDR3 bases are TGCAGCGCCACCATAGGGGGTGGCAATTCACCCCTCCACTTT.

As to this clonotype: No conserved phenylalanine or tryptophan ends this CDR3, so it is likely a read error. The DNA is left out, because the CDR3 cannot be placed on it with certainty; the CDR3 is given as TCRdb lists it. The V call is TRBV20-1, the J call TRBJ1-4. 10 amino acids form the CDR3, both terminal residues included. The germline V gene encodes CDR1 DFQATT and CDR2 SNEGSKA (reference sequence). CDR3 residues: CSASRSGRLY.

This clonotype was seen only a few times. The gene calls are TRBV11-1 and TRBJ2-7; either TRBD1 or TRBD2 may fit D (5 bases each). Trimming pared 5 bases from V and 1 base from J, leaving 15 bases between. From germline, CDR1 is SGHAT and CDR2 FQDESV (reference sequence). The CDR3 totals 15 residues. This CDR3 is CASSLSGTASYEQYF. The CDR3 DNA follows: TGTGCCAGCAGCCTCTCCGGGACGGCGTCCTACGAGCAGTACTTC. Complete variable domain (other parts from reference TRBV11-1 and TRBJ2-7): EAEVAQSPRYKITEKSQAVAFWCDPISGHATLYWYRQILGQGPELLVQFQDESVVDDSQLPKDRFSAERLKGVDSTLKIQPAELGDSAMYLCASSLSGTASYEQYFGPGTRLTVT.

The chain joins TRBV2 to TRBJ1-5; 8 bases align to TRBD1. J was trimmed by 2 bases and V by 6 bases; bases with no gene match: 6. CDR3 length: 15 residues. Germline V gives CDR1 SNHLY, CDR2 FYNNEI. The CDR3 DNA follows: TGTGCCAGCAGGGAACCGGGACAGGGCAATCAGCCCCAGCATTTT. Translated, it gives CASREPGQGNQPQHF.

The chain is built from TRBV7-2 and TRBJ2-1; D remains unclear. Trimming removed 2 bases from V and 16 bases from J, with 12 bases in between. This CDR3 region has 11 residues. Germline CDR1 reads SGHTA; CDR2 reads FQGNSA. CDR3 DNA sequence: TGTGCCAGCAGCTTATTGGCTAGTACCTTCTTC. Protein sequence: CASSLLASTFF.

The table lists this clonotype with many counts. CDR3 DNA sequence: TGTGCCAGCAGTGAACCTCTAACGGGACAGGGCGGAGAGACCCAGTACTTC. Its protein is CASSEPLTGQGGETQYF. The chain links TRBV6-1 to TRBJ2-5, with 9 bases that match TRBD1. This CDR3 contains 17 residues. CDR1 MNHNS and CDR2 SASEGT come from the germline V gene. Unmatched junction bases numbered 11, after V lost 2 bases and J lost 4 bases.

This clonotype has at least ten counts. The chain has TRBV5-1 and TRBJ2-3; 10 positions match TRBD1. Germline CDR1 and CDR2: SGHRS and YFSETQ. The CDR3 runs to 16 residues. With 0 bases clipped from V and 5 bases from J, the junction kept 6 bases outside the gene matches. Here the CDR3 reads CASSLVGTGVGDTQYF. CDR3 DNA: TGCGCCAGCAGCTTGGTGGGGACAGGGGTGGGAGATACGCAGTATTTT. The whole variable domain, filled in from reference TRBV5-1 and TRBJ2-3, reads KAGVTQTPRYLIKTRGQQVTLSCSPISGHRSVSWYQQTPGQGLQFLFEYFSETQRNKGNFPGRFSGRQFSNSRSEMNVSTLELGDSALYLCASSLVGTGVGDTQYFGPGTRLTVL.

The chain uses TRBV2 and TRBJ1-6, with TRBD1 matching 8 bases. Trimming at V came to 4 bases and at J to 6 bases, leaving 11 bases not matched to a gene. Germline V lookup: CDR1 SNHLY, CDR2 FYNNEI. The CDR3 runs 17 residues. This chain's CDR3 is CASSAGRQGAFNSPLHF. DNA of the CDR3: TGTGCCAGCAGTGCGGGGAGGCAGGGGGCGTTTAATTCACCCCTCCACTTT.

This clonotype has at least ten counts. DNA of the CDR3: TGTGCCAGCAGCTACGGACAGGGACCCTACGAGCAGTACTTC. The encoded protein is CASSYGQGPYEQYF. This chain uses TRBV5-6 with TRBJ2-7; 8 nucleotides line up with TRBD1. The CDR3 sequence is 14 residues long. CDR1 is SGHDT and CDR2 is YYEEEE in the germline V gene. Unmatched junction bases numbered 4, after V lost 3 bases and J lost 2 bases.

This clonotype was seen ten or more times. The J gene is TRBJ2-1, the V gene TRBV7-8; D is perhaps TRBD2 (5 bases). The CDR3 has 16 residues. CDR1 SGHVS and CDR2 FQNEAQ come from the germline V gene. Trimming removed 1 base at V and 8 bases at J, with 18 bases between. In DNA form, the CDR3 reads TGTGCCAGCAGCTTAGTGCGGCTAGCTGCGGGCGATGAGCAGTTCTTC. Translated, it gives CASSLVRLAAGDEQFF.

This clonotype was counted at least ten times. The CDR3 spells CASSLGHGGETQYF. The CDR3, as DNA: TGCGCCAGCAGCTTGGGCCACGGGGGGGAGACCCAGTACTTC. The chain recombines TRBV5-1 with TRBJ2-5; TRBD2 aligns across 7 bases. V lost 0 bases and J lost 5; bases outside the gene matches: 4. The CDR3 sequence is 14 residues long. Germline V gene lookup returns CDR1 SGHRS and CDR2 YFSETQ. Filled out from reference TRBV5-1 and TRBJ2-5, the complete variable domain reads KAGVTQTPRYLIKTRGQQVTLSCSPISGHRSVSWYQQTPGQGLQFLFEYFSETQRNKGNFPGRFSGRQFSNSRSEMNVSTLELGDSALYLCASSLGHGGETQYFGPGTRLLVL.